The clone carrying this TCR beta chain was detected only once. V lost 3 bases and J 6 bases, leaving 11 bases between the germline ends. The CDR3 loop spans 14 amino acids. Germline values: CDR1 SGHVS, CDR2 FQNEAQ. The assay was immunoSEQ multiplex PCR, and TCRdb's table has in-frame clones only and misses some. The table lists around 180,000 clones, roughly 81% of them singletons, with about 10% in the top ten. These data originate in a study of blood T cell repertoires in COVID-19. Material for sequencing was peripheral blood. The chain has TRBV7-8 and TRBJ2-2; no reliable D call. The clonotype comes from a woman at least 80 years old with COVID-19, enrolled during active disease. The DNA of the CDR3 is TGTGCCAGCAGCTTGGGCAGATACCCCGGGGAGCTGTTTTTT. Residues: CASSLGRYPGELFF.